This TCR beta chain originates from a study of blood T cell repertoires in COVID-19. Assay: immunoSEQ multiplex PCR; the TCRdb copy retains only in-frame clones and omits some. Of 200,000 or so clones in the sample, 80% were seen once. The CDR3 consists of 17 residues. Trimming cost V 4 bases and J 5 bases; bases outside gene matches: 16. Germline V lookup: CDR1 WNHNN, CDR2 SYGVQD (reference sequence). The chain uses TRBV10-1 and TRBJ2-5, with 7 bases matching TRBD2. The specimen sequenced was peripheral blood. This clonotype was sampled from an older woman with acute or convalescent COVID-19. The CDR3 DNA sequence: TGCGCCAGCAGTGTGAGGAAAATAGCGGGCCCGAGGGAGACCCAGTACTTC. Translated: CASSVRKIAGPRETQYF.